These 22 T cell receptor beta chains share one sample of origin, sequenced in a study of T cells in Graves' hyperthyroidism and ophthalmopathy. The CDR3 regions of TCR beta were amplified from RNA transcripts. First-round RT-PCR with HTBI primers amplified the TCR CDR3 region. TCRdb reprocessed the multiplex PCR reads via MiXCR and lists one record per CDR3 protein. The sample records 660,000 or so distinct CDR3 sequences, more than 20% being singletons. The sequenced material came from blood. The origin of the receptors is a man aged 25 to 40 with Graves' ophthalmopathy.

A few counts support this clonotype. V and J are TRBV6-1 and TRBJ1-1; the D gene is possibly TRBD1 (6 bases). CDR1 is MNHNS, CDR2 SASEGT, per germline. The CDR3 sequence is 16 residues long. Trimming removed 6 bases at V and 9 bases at J, with 26 bases between. CDR3 region: CASRPDRLTPGKKAFF. The CDR3 DNA reads TGTGCCAGCAGACCCGACAGGCTGACCCCAGGGAAAAAAGCTTTCTTT.

Only a few counts were recorded for this clonotype. The gene calls are TRBV29-1 and TRBJ2-7; 9 positions agree with TRBD1. The trim removed 7 bases at V and 0 bases at J, leaving 4 bases unmatched. The germline V gene has CDR1 SQVTM and CDR2 ANQGSEA. The CDR3 covers 13 residues. This CDR3 reads CSATGGDSYEQYF. Written as DNA, the CDR3 is TGCAGCGCCACAGGGGGCGACTCCTACGAGCAGTACTTC.

This chain joins TRBV19 and TRBJ2-3; TRBD1 aligns across 8 bases. The CDR3 runs to 15 residues. V trimming: 7 bases; J trimming: 3 bases; junction bases outside the gene matches: 9. Germline V CDR1 and CDR2: LNHDA, SQIVND (reference sequence). CDR3 protein: CASTQDRAGTDTQYF. CDR3 sequence (DNA): TGTGCCAGTACCCAGGACAGGGCGGGGACAGATACGCAGTATTTT.

This chain connects TRBV5-6 to TRBJ2-3; no definite D call. Per germline, CDR1 SGHDT and CDR2 YYEEEE. The CDR3 runs 15 residues. Trimming left V 4 bases short and J 2 bases short, with 14 bases between. The CDR3 loop is CASSQDRAYTDTQYF. CDR3 DNA: TGTGCCAGCAGCCAAGACCGGGCCTACACAGATACGCAGTATTTT.

This sequence joins TRBV19 and TRBJ1-4; D call uncertain. The length of the CDR3 is 14 residues. Germline V CDR1 and CDR2: LNHDA, SQIVND (reference sequence). Trimming took 5 bases from V and 5 from J, leaving 12 bases between them. Written as DNA, the CDR3 is TGTGCCAGTAGTCCCCGGGATACGAATGAAAAACTGTTTTTT. As protein: CASSPRDTNEKLFF.

DNA for the CDR3: TGTGCCAGCAGTTACTCGTGGCGGGAGCGCTCAGGAGAGACCCAGTACTTC. Its translation is CASSYSWRERSGETQYF. The chain carries TRBV6-2 or TRBV6-3 and TRBJ2-5; 7 nucleotides line up with TRBD2. Germline loops: CDR1 MNHEY, CDR2 SVGEGT. Losses at the gene ends were 0 bases for V and 4 bases for J; bases not matched to a gene: 11. The length of the CDR3 is 17 residues.

The chain has TRBV7-9 and TRBJ2-7, with 9 bases lining up with TRBD1. The J segment lost 3 bases and the V segment lost 3 bases, leaving 6 bases of the junction unmatched. CDR3 size: 15 residues. Germline lookup yields CDR1 SEHNR and CDR2 FQNEAQ (reference sequence). CDR3 bases: TGTGCCAGCAGCTTCAGCGGGACAGGGTACTACGAGCAGTACTTC. This sequence encodes CASSFSGTGYYEQYF.

Of note for this clonotype: This sequence may be a read error, since a much larger clone differs from it by one base. The chain uses TRBV28 and TRBJ2-5, with 7 bases lining up with TRBD2. Germline assignment: CDR1 MDHEN and CDR2 SYDVKM. J lost 7 bases, V lost 5 bases, and 10 bases had no gene match. There are 14 residues in the CDR3. The DNA of the CDR3 is TGTGCCAGCAGTCCCCCGGTGGGGGGGGGGACCCAGTACTTC. As protein: CASSPPVGGGTQYF.

The J gene is TRBJ2-7, the V gene TRBV27; 11 bases map to TRBD2. The CDR3 has 13 amino acids. V gave up 3 bases and J gave up 6 bases; unmatched junction bases: 1. Germline V CDR1 and CDR2: MNHEY, SMNVEV (reference sequence). The CDR3 loop is CASSLGLAAEQYF. CDR3 nucleotide sequence: TGTGCCAGCAGTTTGGGACTAGCGGCCGAGCAGTACTTC.

J is TRBJ2-1 and V is TRBV29-1, with D unclear. The CDR3 is 12 residues long. Per germline, CDR1 SQVTM and CDR2 ANQGSEA. Trimming pared 6 bases from V and 0 bases from J, leaving 6 bases between. In DNA form, the CDR3 reads TGCAGCGTACAAAGCTCCTACAATGAGCAGTTCTTC. Protein sequence: CSVQSSYNEQFF.

V is TRBV24-1 and J is TRBJ2-5; D unclear. Looked up from germline, CDR1 is KGHDR and CDR2 is SFDVKD. The V and J ends lost 2 bases and 4 bases respectively, with 10 bases between them. The CDR3 is made up of 14 amino acids. The CDR3 DNA reads as TGTGCCACCAGTGATTCCGCAGCAGTAGAGACCCAGTACTTC. This translates into CATSDSAAVETQYF.

This chain links TRBV12-3 or TRBV12-4 with TRBJ2-2; the D call may be TRBD1 or TRBD2 (5 bases each). With 7 bases removed from V and 0 bases from J, the gap between germline ends came to 12 bases. This CDR3 region has 15 residues. In nucleotides, the CDR3 is TGTGCCAGCACCGCAGGGACCACGAACACCGGGGAGCTGTTTTTT. Its protein product is CASTAGTTNTGELFF.

The J gene is TRBJ2-1, the V gene TRBV10-2; 10 nucleotides align to TRBD2. J lost 9 bases, V lost 4 bases, and 6 bases had no gene match. Germline values: CDR1 WSHSY, CDR2 SAAADI. The CDR3 sequence is 14 residues long. This CDR3 reads CASSVTSGWGEQFF. The CDR3, as DNA: TGCGCCAGCAGTGTGACTAGCGGGTGGGGTGAGCAGTTCTTC.

Only a few counts were recorded for this clonotype. The CDR3 coding sequence is TGTGCCAGCAGTTTATGGGGAGGGGCGAGCTCCTACGAGCAGTACTTC. It encodes CASSLWGGASSYEQYF. The chain couples TRBV28 to TRBJ2-7; 7 bases agree with TRBD2. Germline CDR1 and CDR2: MDHEN and SYDVKM. J gave up 0 bases and V 0 bases, and 5 bases lay outside the gene matches. The CDR3 spans 16 residues. Looking up the rest from reference TRBV28 and TRBJ2-7 gives the full variable domain: DVKVTQSSRYLVKRTGEKVFLECVQDMDHENMFWYRQDPGLGLRLIYFSYDVKMKEKGDIPEGYSVSREKKERFSLILESASTNQTSMYLCASSLWGGASSYEQYFGPGTRLTVT.

This clonotype was recorded many times. The chain has TRBV28 and TRBJ1-1; D is possibly TRBD1 (5 bases). This CDR3 spans 13 amino acids. Germline V gives CDR1 MDHEN, CDR2 SYDVKM. Deletions cut 8 bases from V and 1 base from J, with 11 bases between. The CDR3 here is CASGKTENTEAFF. The CDR3 bases are TGTGCCAGCGGTAAGACAGAGAACACTGAAGCTTTCTTT.

This clonotype was seen many times. V is TRBV28 and J is TRBJ2-7; 8 bases are shared with TRBD1. The germline CDR1 and CDR2 sequences are MDHEN and SYDVKM. This CDR3 spans 15 amino acids. Unmatched junction bases numbered 8, after V lost 3 bases and J lost 4 bases. The CDR3 region is CASSFGQGVEYEQYF. The CDR3 bases are TGTGCCAGCAGTTTCGGACAGGGAGTTGAGTACGAGCAGTACTTC.

V and J are TRBV7-9 and TRBJ2-2; tentatively, D is TRBD1 (6 bases). V shed 5 bases and J shed 3 bases, with 13 bases lying between them. The CDR3 is 15 residues long. Per germline, CDR1 SEHNR and CDR2 FQNEAQ (reference sequence). The CDR3 DNA reads as TGTGCCAGCAGCCCCGGACAGACCGACACCGGGGAGCTGTTTTTT. Translated: CASSPGQTDTGELFF.

This sequence joins TRBV14 and TRBJ1-2; D is uncertain. The V end lost 0 bases, the J end lost 5 bases, and 7 bases lay between the germline ends. This CDR3 has 13 residues. Germline values: CDR1 SGHDN, CDR2 FVKESK. CDR3 sequence: CASSQDLTYGYTF. The CDR3, as DNA: TGTGCCAGCAGCCAAGATTTAACTTATGGCTACACCTTC.

This clonotype was picked up a small number of times. The J gene is TRBJ2-7, the V gene TRBV19; tentative D call: TRBD2 (6 bases). Germline V CDR1 and CDR2: LNHDA, SQIVND (reference sequence). The CDR3 runs 14 residues. V lost 3 bases and J lost 2, with 11 bases in between. The CDR3 DNA is TGTGCCAGTAGTATCTCCCGCGGGGCCTACGAGCAGTACTTC. It translates to CASSISRGAYEQYF.

This clonotype occurred many times. As DNA, the CDR3 is TGTGCCAGCAGCTTCGGACAGCTCTACAATGAGCAGTTCTTC. Its protein is CASSFGQLYNEQFF. This chain uses TRBV11-2 with TRBJ2-1, with D perhaps TRBD1 (6 bases). Germline loops: CDR1 SGHAT, CDR2 FQNNGV. This CDR3 spans 14 amino acids. V was cut by 3 bases and J by 3 bases, with 9 bases left in between.

This clonotype was observed a few times. V gene TRBV13 combines with J gene TRBJ2-2; 16 bases match TRBD2. V shed 1 base and J 4 bases; nucleotides not matched to a gene: 6. Per the germline V gene, CDR1 is PRHDT and CDR2 is FYEKMQ (reference sequence). The length of the CDR3 is 19 residues. The CDR3 coding sequence is TGTGCCAGCAGCTTAGAAATGGGACTAGCGGGAGGGAGCACCGGGGAGCTGTTTTTT. Translation: CASSLEMGLAGGSTGELFF.

CDR3 loop: CSARALGQGGELFF. The CDR3 bases are TGCAGTGCTAGAGCCTTGGGACAGGGCGGGGAGCTGTTTTTT. The chain recombines TRBV20-1 with TRBJ2-2; 9 bases are shared with TRBD1. Germline values: CDR1 DFQATT, CDR2 SNEGSKA (reference sequence). Losses at the gene ends were 1 base for V and 7 bases for J; bases not matched to a gene: 4. The CDR3 is 14 residues long.